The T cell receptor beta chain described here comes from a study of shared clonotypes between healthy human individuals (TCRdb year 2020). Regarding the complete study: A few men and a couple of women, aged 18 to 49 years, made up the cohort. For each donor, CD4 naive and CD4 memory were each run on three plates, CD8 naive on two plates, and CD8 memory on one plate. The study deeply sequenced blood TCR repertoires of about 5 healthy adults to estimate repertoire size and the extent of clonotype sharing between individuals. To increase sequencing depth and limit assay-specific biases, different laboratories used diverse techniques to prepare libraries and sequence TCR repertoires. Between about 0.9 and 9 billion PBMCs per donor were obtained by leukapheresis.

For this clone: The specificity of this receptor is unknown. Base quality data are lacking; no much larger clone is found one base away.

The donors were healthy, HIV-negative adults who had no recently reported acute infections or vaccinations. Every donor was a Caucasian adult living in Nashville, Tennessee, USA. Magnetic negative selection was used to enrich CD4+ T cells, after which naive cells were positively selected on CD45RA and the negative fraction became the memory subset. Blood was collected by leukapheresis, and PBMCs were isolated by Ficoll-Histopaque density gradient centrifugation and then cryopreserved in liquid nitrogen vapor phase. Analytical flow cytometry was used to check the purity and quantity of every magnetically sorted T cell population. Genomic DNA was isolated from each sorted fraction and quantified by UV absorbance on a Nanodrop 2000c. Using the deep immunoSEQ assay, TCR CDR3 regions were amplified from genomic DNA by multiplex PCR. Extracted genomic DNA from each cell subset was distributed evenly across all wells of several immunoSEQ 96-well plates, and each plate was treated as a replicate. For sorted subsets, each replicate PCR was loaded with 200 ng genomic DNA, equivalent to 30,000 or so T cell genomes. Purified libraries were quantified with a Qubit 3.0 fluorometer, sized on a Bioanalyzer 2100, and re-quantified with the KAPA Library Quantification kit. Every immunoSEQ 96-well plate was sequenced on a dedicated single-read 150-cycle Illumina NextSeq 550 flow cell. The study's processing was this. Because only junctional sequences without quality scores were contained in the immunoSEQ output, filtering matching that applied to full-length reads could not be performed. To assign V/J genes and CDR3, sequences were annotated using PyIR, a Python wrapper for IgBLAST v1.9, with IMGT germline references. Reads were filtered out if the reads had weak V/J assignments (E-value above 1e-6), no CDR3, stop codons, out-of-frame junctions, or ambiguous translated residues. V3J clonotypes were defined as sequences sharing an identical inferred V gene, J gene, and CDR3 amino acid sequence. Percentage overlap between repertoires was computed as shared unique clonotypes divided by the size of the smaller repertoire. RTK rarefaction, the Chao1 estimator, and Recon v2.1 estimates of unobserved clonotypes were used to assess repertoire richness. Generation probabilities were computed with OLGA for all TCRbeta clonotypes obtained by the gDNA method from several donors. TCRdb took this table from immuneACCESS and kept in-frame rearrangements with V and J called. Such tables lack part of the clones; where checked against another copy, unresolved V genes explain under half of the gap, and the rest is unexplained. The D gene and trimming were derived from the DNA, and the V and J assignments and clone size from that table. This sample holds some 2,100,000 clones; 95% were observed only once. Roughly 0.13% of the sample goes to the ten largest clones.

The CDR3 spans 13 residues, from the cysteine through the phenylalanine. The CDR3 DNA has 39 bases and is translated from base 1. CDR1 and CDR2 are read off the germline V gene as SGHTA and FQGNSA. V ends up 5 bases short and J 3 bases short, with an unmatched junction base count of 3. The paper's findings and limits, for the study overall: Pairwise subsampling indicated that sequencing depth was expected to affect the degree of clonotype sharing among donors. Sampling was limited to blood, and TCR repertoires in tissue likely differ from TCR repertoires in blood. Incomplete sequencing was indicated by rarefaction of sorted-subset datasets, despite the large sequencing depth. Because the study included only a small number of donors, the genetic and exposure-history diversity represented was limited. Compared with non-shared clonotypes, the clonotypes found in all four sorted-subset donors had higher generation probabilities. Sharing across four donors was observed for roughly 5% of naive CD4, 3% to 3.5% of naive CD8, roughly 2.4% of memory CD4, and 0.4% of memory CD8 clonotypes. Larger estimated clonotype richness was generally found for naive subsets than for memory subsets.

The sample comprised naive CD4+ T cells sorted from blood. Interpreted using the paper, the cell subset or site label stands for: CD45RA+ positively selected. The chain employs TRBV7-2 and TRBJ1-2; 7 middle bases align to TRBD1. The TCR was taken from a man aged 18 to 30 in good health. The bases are TGTGCCAGCAGCCCGGGACAGTACTATGGCTACACCTTC. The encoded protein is CASSPGQYYGYTF.